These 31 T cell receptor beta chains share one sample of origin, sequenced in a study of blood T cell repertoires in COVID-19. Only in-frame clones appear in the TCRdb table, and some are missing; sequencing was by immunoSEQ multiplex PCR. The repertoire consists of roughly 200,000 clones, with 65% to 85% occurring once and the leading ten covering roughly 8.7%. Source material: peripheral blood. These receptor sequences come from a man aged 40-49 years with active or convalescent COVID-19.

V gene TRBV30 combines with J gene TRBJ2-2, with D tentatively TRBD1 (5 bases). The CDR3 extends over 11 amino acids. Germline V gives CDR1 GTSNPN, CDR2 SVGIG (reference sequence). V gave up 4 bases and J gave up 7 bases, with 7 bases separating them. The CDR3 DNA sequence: TGTGCCTGGAAGGGGTACGGGGAGCTGTTTTTT. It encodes CAWKGYGELFF. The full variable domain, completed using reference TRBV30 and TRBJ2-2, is SQTIHQWPATLVQPVGSPLSLECTVEGTSNPNLYWYRQAAGRGLQLLFYSVGIGQISSEVPQNLSASRPQDRQFILSSKKLLLSDSGFYLCAWKGYGELFFGEGSRLTVL.

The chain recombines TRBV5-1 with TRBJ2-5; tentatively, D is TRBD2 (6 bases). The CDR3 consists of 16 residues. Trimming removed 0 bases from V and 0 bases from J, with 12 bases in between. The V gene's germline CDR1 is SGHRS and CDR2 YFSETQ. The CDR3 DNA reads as TGCGCCAGCAGCTTGGGAAAGTCTAGCGACCAAGAGACCCAGTACTTC. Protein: CASSLGKSSDQETQYF.

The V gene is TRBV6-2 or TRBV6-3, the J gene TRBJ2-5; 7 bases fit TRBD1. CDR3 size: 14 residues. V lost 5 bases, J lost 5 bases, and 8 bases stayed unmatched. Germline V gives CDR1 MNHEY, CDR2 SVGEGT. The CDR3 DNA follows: TGTGCCAGCAGTCCGACAGGGCTCTCGGAGACCCAGTACTTC. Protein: CASSPTGLSETQYF.

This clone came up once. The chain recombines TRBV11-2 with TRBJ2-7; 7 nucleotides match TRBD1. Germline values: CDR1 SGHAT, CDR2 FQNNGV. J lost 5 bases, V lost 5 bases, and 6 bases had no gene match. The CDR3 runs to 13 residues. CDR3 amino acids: CASSARGGHEQYF. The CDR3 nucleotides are TGTGCCAGCAGCGCCCGAGGGGGCCACGAGCAGTACTTC. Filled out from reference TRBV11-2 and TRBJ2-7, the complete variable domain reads EAGVAQSPRYKIIEKRQSVAFWCNPISGHATLYWYQQILGQGPKLLIQFQNNGVVDDSQLPKDRFSAERLKGVDSTLKIQPAKLEDSAVYLCASSARGGHEQYFGPGTRLTVT.

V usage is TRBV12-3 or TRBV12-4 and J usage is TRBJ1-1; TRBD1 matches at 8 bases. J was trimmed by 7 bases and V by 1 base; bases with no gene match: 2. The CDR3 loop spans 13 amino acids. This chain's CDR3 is CASSLGGQGEAFF. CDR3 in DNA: TGTGCCAGCAGTTTAGGAGGACAGGGTGAAGCTTTCTTT.

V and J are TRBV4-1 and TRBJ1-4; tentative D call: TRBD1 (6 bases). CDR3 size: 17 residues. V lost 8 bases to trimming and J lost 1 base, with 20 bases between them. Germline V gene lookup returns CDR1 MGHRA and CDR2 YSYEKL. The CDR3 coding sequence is TGCGCCAGCTGGAGGACAGAGGCAAGGGGAACTAATGAAAAACTGTTTTTT. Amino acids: CASWRTEARGTNEKLFF.

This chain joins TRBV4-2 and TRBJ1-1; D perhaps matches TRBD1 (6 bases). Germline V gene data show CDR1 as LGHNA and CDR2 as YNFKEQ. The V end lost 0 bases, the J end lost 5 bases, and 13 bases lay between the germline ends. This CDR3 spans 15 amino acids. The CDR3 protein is CASSQDRTAMTEAFF. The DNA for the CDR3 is TGTGCCAGCAGCCAAGATCGGACAGCAATGACTGAAGCTTTCTTT.

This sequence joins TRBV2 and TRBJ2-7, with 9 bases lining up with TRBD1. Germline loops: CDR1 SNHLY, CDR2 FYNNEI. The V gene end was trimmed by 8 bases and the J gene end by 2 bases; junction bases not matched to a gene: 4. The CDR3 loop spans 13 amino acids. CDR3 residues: CASSRQGAYEQYF. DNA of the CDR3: TGTGCCAGCTCTAGACAGGGGGCCTACGAGCAGTACTTC.

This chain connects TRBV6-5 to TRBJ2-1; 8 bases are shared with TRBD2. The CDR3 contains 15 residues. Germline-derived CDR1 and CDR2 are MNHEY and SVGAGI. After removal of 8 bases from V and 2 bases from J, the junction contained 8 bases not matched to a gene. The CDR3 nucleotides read TGTGCCAGCTCAATACGGGAGGGCGCCTACAATGAGCAGTTCTTC. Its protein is CASSIREGAYNEQFF.

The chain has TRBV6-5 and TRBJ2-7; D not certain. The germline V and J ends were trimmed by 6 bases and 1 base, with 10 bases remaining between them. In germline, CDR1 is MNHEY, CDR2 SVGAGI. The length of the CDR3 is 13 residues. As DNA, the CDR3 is TGTGCCAGCAGACCCCTAGAGTCCTACGAGCAGTACTTC. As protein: CASRPLESYEQYF.

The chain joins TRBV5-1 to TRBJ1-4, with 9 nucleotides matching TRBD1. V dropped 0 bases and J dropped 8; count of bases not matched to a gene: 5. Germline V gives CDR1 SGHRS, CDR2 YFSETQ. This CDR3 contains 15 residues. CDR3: CASSLGDREVEKLFF. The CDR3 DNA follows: TGCGCCAGCAGCTTGGGGGACAGGGAGGTGGAAAAACTGTTTTTT.

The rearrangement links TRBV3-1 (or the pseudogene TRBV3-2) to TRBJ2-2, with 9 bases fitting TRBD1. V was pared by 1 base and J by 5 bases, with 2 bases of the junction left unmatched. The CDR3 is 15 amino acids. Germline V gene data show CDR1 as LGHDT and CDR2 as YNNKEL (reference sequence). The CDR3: CASSQAGQGTGELFF. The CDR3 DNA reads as TGTGCCAGCAGCCAAGCGGGACAGGGTACCGGGGAGCTGTTTTTT.

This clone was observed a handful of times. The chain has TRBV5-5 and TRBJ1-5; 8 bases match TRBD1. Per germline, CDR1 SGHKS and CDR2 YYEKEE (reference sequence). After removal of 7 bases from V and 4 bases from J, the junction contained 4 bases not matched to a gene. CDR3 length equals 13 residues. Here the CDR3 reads CASSTGVNQPQHF. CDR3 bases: TGTGCCAGCTCGACAGGGGTTAATCAGCCCCAGCATTTT.

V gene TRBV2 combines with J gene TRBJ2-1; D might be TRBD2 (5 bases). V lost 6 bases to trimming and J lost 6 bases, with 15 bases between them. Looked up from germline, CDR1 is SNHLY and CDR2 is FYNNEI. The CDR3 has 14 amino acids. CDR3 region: CASSERRSGNEQFF. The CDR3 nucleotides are TGTGCCAGCAGCGAGAGGAGGTCTGGCAATGAGCAGTTCTTC. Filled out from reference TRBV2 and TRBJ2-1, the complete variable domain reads EPEVTQTPSHQVTQMGQEVILRCVPISNHLYFYWYRQILGQKVEFLVSFYNNEISEKSEIFDDQFSVERPDGSNFTLKIRSTKLEDSAMYFCASSERRSGNEQFFGPGTRLTVL.

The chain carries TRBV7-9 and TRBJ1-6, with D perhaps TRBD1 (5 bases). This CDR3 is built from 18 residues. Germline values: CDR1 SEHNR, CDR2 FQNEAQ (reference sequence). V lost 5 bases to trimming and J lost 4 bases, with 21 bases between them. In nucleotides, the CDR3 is TGTGCCAGCAGCCCCCCCGGTCCTCGGGGGGGGTATAATTCACCCCTCCACTTT. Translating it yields CASSPPGPRGGYNSPLHF.

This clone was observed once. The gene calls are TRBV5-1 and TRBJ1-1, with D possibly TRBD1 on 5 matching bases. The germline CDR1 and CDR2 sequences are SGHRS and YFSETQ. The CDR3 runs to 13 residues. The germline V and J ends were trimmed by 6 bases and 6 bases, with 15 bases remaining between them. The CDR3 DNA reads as TGCGCCAGCAAAGTGGATAACAGGCCTGAAGCTTTCTTT. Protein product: CASKVDNRPEAFF.

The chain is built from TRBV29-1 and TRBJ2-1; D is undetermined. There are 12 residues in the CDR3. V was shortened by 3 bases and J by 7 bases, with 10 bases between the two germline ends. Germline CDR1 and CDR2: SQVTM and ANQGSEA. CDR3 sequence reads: CSVEKNFNEQFF. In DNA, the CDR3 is TGCAGCGTTGAGAAAAACTTTAATGAGCAGTTCTTC.

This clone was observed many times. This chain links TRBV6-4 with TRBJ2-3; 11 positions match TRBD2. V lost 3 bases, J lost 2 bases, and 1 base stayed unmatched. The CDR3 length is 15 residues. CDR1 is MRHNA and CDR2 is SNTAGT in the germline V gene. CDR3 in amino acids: CASSETSGATDTQYF. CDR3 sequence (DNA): TGTGCCAGCAGTGAGACTAGCGGGGCCACAGATACGCAGTATTTT.

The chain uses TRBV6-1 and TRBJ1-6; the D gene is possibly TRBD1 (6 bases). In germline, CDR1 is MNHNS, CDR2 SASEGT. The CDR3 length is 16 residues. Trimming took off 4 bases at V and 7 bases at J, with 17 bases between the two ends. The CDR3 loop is CASSAQPGQTNSPLHF. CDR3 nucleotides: TGTGCCAGCAGTGCCCAACCGGGACAAACAAATTCACCCCTCCACTTT.

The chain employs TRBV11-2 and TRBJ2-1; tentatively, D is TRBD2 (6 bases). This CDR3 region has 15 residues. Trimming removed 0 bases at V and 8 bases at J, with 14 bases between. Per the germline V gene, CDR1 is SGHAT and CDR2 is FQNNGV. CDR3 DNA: TGTGCCAGCAGCTTAGATGGGACTGCCGTTGATGAGCAGTTCTTC. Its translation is CASSLDGTAVDEQFF.

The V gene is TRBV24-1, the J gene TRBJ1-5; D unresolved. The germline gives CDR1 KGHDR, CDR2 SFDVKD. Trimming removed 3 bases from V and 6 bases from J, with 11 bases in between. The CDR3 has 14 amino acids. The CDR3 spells CATSDGSTSQPQHF. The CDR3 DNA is TGTGCCACCAGTGATGGCTCAACAAGTCAGCCCCAGCATTTT.

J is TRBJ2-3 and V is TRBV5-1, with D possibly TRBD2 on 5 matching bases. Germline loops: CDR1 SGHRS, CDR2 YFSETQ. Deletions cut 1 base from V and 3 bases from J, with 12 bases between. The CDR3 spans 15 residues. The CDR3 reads CASSLPGIGTDTQYF. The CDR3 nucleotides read TGCGCCAGCAGCTTGCCGGGGATCGGAACAGATACGCAGTATTTT. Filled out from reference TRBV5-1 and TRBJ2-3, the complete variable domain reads KAGVTQTPRYLIKTRGQQVTLSCSPISGHRSVSWYQQTPGQGLQFLFEYFSETQRNKGNFPGRFSGRQFSNSRSEMNVSTLELGDSALYLCASSLPGIGTDTQYFGPGTRLTVL.

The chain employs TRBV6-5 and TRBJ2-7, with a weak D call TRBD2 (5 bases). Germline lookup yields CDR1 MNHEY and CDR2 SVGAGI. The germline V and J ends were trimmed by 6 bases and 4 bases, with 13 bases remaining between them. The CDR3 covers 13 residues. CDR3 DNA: TGTGCCAGCAGGGAGGCGCCTGGGTACGAGCAGTACTTC. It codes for CASREAPGYEQYF.

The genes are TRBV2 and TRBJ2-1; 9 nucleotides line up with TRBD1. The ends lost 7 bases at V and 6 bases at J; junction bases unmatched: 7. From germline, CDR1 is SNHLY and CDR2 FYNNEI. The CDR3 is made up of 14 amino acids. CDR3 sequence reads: CASTPRQGVNEQFF. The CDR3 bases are TGTGCCAGCACACCGAGACAGGGGGTCAATGAGCAGTTCTTC. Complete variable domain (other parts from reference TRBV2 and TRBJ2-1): EPEVTQTPSHQVTQMGQEVILRCVPISNHLYFYWYRQILGQKVEFLVSFYNNEISEKSEIFDDQFSVERPDGSNFTLKIRSTKLEDSAMYFCASTPRQGVNEQFFGPGTRLTVL.

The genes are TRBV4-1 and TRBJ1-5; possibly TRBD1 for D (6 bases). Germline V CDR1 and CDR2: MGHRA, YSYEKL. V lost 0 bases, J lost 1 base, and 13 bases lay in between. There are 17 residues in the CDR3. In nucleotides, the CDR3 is TGCGCCAGCAGCCAAGAGGACAGTTCCCTAAGCAATCAGCCCCAGCATTTT. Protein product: CASSQEDSSLSNQPQHF.

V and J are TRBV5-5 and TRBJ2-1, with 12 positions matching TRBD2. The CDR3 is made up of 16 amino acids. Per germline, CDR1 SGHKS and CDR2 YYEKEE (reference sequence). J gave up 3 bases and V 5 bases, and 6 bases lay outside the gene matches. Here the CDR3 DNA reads TGTGCCAGCAGTTCTAGGGGACTAGCGGGCTACAATGAGCAGTTCTTC. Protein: CASSSRGLAGYNEQFF. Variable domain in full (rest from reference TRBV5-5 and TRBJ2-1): DAGVTQSPTHLIKTRGQQVTLRCSPISGHKSVSWYQQVLGQGPQFIFQYYEKEERGRGNFPDRFSARQFPNYSSELNVNALLLGDSALYLCASSSRGLAGYNEQFFGPGTRLTVL.

CDR3 bases: TGTGCCAGCAGTTTGGTGACAGGGGGCTACGAGCAGTACTTC. It is translated as CASSLVTGGYEQYF. The chain carries TRBV27 and TRBJ2-7, with 9 positions matching TRBD1. Germline V gives CDR1 MNHEY, CDR2 SMNVEV (reference sequence). V gave up 3 bases and J gave up 3 bases; unmatched junction bases: 3. The CDR3 is 14 residues long.

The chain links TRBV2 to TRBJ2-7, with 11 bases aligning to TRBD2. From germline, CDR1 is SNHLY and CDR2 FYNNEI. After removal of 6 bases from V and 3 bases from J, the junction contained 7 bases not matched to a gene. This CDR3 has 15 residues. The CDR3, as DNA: TGTGCCAGCAGAGCCTTAGCGGGAGGGGGCTACGAGCAGTACTTC. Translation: CASRALAGGGYEQYF.

CDR3 DNA sequence: TGTGCCAGCTCACCGGGGGGCTCTGGAAACACCATATATTTT. Its protein is CASSPGGSGNTIYF. This chain uses TRBV18 with TRBJ1-3; a possible D gene is TRBD1 (5 bases). The CDR3 has 14 residues. Germline V gene data show CDR1 as KGHSH and CDR2 as LQKENI. With 3 bases removed from V and 0 bases from J, the gap between germline ends came to 6 bases.

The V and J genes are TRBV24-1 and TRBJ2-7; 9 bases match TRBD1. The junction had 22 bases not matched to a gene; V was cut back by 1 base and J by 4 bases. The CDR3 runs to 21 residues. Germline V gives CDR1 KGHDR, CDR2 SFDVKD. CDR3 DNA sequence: TGTGCCACCAGTGATTTAATGGCCCGGGACAGGGTGGTGACTAGGACTTACGAGCAGTACTTC. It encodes CATSDLMARDRVVTRTYEQYF.

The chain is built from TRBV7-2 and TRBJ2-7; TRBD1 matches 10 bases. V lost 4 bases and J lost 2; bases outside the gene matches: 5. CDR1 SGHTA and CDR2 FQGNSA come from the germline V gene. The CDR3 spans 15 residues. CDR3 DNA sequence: TGTGCCAGCAGCTCGGGGACAGGGGTTCCCTACGAGCAGTACTTC. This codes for CASSSGTGVPYEQYF. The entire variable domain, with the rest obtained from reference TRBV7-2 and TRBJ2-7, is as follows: GAGVSQSPSNKVTEKGKDVELRCDPISGHTALYWYRQSLGQGLEFLIYFQGNSAPDKSGLPSDRFSAERTGGSVSTLTIQRTQQEDSAVYLCASSSGTGVPYEQYFGPGTRLTVT.